Sequencing of this T cell receptor (beta chain) was carried out in a study of blood T cells in healthy people across ages. Findings and caveats of the study: TCR beta diversity was tightly associated with the proportion of naive T cells.

Worth noting for this clonotype: Antigen: not known.

With a J-beta primer mix and a sample-barcoded 5' primer, a second PCR ran roughly 7 to 11 cycles. TCRdb passed the 5' RACE reads through MiXCR, listing each CDR3 protein once. The sample lists approximately 800,000 distinct CDR3 sequences, around three fifths occurring once. After removal of 4 bases from V and 10 bases from J, the junction contained 11 bases not matched to a gene. This CDR3 is built from 15 residues. Germline CDR1 reads LGHNA; CDR2 reads YSLEER. The receptor's source is a man in his forties in good health. V is TRBV4-3 and J is TRBJ2-1, with TRBD2 matching 9 bases. The sequencing input was blood. CDR3 in DNA: TGCGCCAGCAGCCCATCTAGCGGGGTCTCCTACGAGCAGTTCTTC. Translated: CASSPSSGVSYEQFF.